Sequencing of this TCR beta chain was carried out in a study of blood T cell repertoires in COVID-19. On the study more broadly: COVID-19 samples from acute and convalescent phases originated in the United States, Italy and Spain. Nucleic acid was either cDNA or gDNA, and it came from T cells, B-cell-depleted T cells, or PBMCs.

Original handling: Reference gene primer amplification gave nucleated cell count estimates. Assay: immunoSEQ multiplex PCR; the TCRdb copy retains only in-frame clones and omits some. The DNA gave D and trimming, while V, J and clone size come from that table. Of roughly 140,000 clones in the sample, about 87% were seen once. V dropped 1 base and J dropped 6; count of bases not matched to a gene: 4. CDR1 is SQVTM, CDR2 ANQGSEA, per germline. CDR3 length: 13 residues. The chain recombines TRBV29-1 with TRBJ2-3; TRBD1 matches 7 bases. The source material was peripheral blood. This sequence was found in an elderly woman with acute or convalescent COVID-19. CDR3 residues: CSVEGQGLDTQYF. In DNA, the CDR3 is TGCAGCGTTGAAGGACAGGGCCTGGATACGCAGTATTTT.